This TCR beta chain was sequenced for a study of response to subunit inactivated influenza vaccine. Study findings and constraints: Researchers suggested that each seasonal influenza vaccination recruits few new T cells.

TCRdb reprocessed the RT-PCR reads with MiXCR, giving one entry per CDR3 protein. The data hold about 570,000 distinct CDR3 sequences, with approximately 10% observed a single time. On this clonotype itself: Its specificity is unknown.

These data are also associated with another study on T cells expressing NK-cell markers. From that study: The TCR beta cDNA came from 5'RACE template switching with UMIs. About 1.0-8% of CD8+ T cells in roughly six donors belonged to dominant NKG2C+ clonotypes. Several donors showed these clonotypes also leading the CD3+CD56-NKG2C+ fraction.

The starting material was PBMCs from blood, obtained on the day of vaccination. This TCR derives from a man in his forties or fifties who received an inactivated influenza vaccine.

The CDR3 protein is CASSYGGTGAGTIYF. Here the CDR3 DNA reads TGCGCCAGCAGCTATGGGGGGACAGGGGCCGGCACCATATATTTT. This chain uses TRBV5-1 with TRBJ1-3, with TRBD1 identical over 10 bases. The CDR3 is 15 amino acids. The V segment lost 3 bases and the J segment 9 bases; nucleotides outside the gene matches: 9. Germline CDR1 and CDR2: SGHRS and YFSETQ.